The 3 T cell receptor beta chains below come from one sample, sequenced in a study of blood T cell repertoires in COVID-19. Some clones are missing from TCRdb's copy, which holds only in-frame ones; the method was immunoSEQ multiplex PCR. Of roughly 120,000 clones in the sample, about 85% were seen once. Sample: peripheral blood. Source of these receptors: a human donor in a cohort sampled during active COVID-19.

This clone turned up a few times. The chain combines TRBV27 with TRBJ1-1; D remains unclear. Germline V lookup: CDR1 MNHEY, CDR2 SMNVEV (reference sequence). The CDR3 is 14 residues long. V was shortened by 3 bases and J by 3 bases, with 11 bases between the two germline ends. The CDR3 loop is CASSLAESYTEAFF. The CDR3 bases are TGTGCCAGCAGTTTGGCGGAATCTTACACTGAAGCTTTCTTT.

V and J are TRBV9 and TRBJ2-7, with D possibly being TRBD1 (6 bases). The CDR3 totals 14 residues. Looked up from germline, CDR1 is SGDLS and CDR2 is YYNGEE. V dropped 0 bases and J dropped 3 bases, with 10 bases sitting between them. This CDR3 is CASSVDRAGYEQYF. Here the CDR3 DNA reads TGTGCCAGCAGCGTAGACAGGGCGGGCTACGAGCAGTACTTC.

V and J are TRBV27 and TRBJ2-7; weak D call: TRBD1 (6 bases). The CDR3 has 14 residues. The V end lost 5 bases, the J end lost 3 bases, and 14 bases lay between the germline ends. Germline V gene lookup returns CDR1 MNHEY and CDR2 SMNVEV (reference sequence). CDR3 coding DNA: TGTGCCAGCAGTCCGGACAGAGACTACTACGAGCAGTACTTC. Translation gives CASSPDRDYYEQYF.